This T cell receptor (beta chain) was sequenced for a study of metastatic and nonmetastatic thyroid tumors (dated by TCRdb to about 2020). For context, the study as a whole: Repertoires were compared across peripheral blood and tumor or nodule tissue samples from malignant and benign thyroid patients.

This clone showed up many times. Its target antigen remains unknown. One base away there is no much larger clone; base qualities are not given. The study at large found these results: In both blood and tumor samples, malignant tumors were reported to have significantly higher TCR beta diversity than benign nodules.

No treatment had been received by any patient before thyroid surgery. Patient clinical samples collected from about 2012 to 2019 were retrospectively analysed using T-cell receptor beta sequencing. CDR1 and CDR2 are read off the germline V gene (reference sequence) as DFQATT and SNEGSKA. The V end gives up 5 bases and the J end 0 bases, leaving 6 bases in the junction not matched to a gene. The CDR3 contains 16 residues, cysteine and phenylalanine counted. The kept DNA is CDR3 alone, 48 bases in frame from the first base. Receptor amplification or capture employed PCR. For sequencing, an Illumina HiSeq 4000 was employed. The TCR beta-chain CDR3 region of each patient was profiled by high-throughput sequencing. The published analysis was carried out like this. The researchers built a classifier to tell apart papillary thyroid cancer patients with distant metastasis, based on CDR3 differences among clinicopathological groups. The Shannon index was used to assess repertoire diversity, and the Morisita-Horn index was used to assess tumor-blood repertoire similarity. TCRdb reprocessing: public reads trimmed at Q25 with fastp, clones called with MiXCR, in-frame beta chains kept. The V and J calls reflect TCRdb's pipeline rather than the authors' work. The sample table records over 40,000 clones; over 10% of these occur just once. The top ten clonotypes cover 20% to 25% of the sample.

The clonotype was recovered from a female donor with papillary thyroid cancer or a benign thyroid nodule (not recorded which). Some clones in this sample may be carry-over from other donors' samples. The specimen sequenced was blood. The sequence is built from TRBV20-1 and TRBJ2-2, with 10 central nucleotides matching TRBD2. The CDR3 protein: CSAFPGLASNTGELFF. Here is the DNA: TGCAGTGCTTTTCCGGGACTAGCGTCGAACACCGGGGAGCTGTTTTTT.